This T cell receptor beta chain originates from a study of T cell repertoires in cytomegalovirus infection. Study background: Selected CMV epitopes included recently identified HLA-C-restricted ones as well as well-studied HLA-B-restricted ones. Public TCR beta signature analysis indicated the presence of both CMV infection and matching HLA type.

Overall study findings and caveats: Based on cumulative public TCR beta family frequency, carriers of CMV plus the relevant HLA were identified. HLA-C-restricted, CMV-specific TCR beta clonotypes were dominant ex vivo.

CDR3 length equals 14 residues. The V gene's germline CDR1 is DFQATT and CDR2 SNEGSKA (reference sequence). V lost 2 bases, J lost 5 bases, and 14 bases lay in between. TCRdb re-analysed the reads in MiXCR, keeping a single row per CDR3 protein. The sample consists of roughly 500,000 distinct CDR3 sequences, 30% to 35% of them appearing once. Details on this clonotype: Its antigen is unidentified.

This rearrangement joins TRBV20-1 to TRBJ2-3; tentative D call: TRBD1 (5 bases). The TCR originated in a human donor in good health (CMV status not recorded). Some clones in this sample may be carry-over from other donors' samples. This sample comprised cultured PBMCs, obtained from culture after CMV antigen stimulation. The CDR3 reads CSARPTAQRDTQYF. The DNA of the CDR3 is TGCAGTGCTAGACCGACAGCTCAAAGAGATACGCAGTATTTT.